The source of this TCR beta chain is a study of shared clonotypes between healthy human individuals. Looking at the study overall: Serving as donors were two women and a few men, whose ages spanned 18 to 49. Findings of the study overall: Collection of samples was limited to blood; tissue repertoires likely differ.

The germline gives CDR1 WSHSY, CDR2 SAAADI. This CDR3 is built from 12 residues. V was clipped by 9 bases and J by 8 bases, with 14 bases between them. Profiling relied on immunoSEQ multiplex PCR, and the TCRdb table lists in-frame clones only, not all of them. The data contain roughly 2 million clones, 90% to 96% of them singletons. Regarding this clone: Its target is not known.

Sample: naive CD4+ T cells sorted from blood. The subset was: CD45RA+ positively selected. The rearrangement joins TRBV10-2 to TRBJ2-1, with D maybe TRBD2 (6 bases). This TCR derives from a man between 18 and 35 years old in good health. CDR3 nucleotide sequence: TGCGCCAGTCGGGACTCCTGGTATGAGCAGTTCTTC. Translating it yields CASRDSWYEQFF.